Shown below are 17 T cell receptor beta chains from a single sample sequenced in a study of healthy donors' naive CD4 and CD8 T cells. TCR libraries were built from approximately 0.45 ug of total RNA by linear amplification. TCRdb re-analysed the reads in MiXCR, keeping a single row per CDR3 protein. The profile shows 150,000 to 200,000 distinct CDR3 sequences, under 85% of them singletons. The sample was naive CD4+ and CD8+ T cells sorted from blood, pooled from several donors. The receptor source for this set is a pool of human donors in good health; the sample pools cells from several healthy donors.

The chain has TRBV19 and TRBJ2-7; the D is unclear. This CDR3 has 13 residues. V gave up 8 bases and J gave up 0 bases, with 11 bases separating them. The germline V gene has CDR1 LNHDA and CDR2 SQIVND (reference sequence). The CDR3 here is CASATDSSYEQYF. In DNA form, the CDR3 reads TGTGCCAGTGCGACCGATAGCTCCTACGAGCAGTACTTC.

The V and J genes are TRBV19 and TRBJ1-3, with D uncertain. The CDR3 is made up of 15 amino acids. The V gene's germline CDR1 is LNHDA and CDR2 SQIVND (reference sequence). V lost 3 bases and J lost 0, with 9 bases in between. CDR3 in DNA: TGTGCCAGTAGTATTGGAACCGCCTCTGGAAACACCATATATTTT. Translating gives CASSIGTASGNTIYF.

The chain couples TRBV29-1 to TRBJ1-1; tentative D call: TRBD1 (5 bases). This CDR3 is built from 15 residues. CDR1 is SQVTM, CDR2 ANQGSEA, per germline. Trimming pared 0 bases from V and 1 base from J, leaving 12 bases between. The CDR3 loop is CSVEDRRGSNTEAFF. DNA of the CDR3: TGCAGCGTTGAAGATCGAAGGGGTTCGAACACTGAAGCTTTCTTT.

The chain combines TRBV6-2 or TRBV6-3 with TRBJ2-2, with 10 bases that match TRBD2. Trimming took 2 bases from V and 3 from J; bases not matched to a gene: 6. Germline-derived CDR1 and CDR2 are MNHEY and SVGEGT. The CDR3 is 17 amino acids. The CDR3 nucleotides are TGTGCCAGCAGTTACCCTACTAGCGGGGAGGACACCGGGGAGCTGTTTTTT. Its protein product is CASSYPTSGEDTGELFF.

A few counts support this clonotype. The CDR3 reads CSVEGLAGSSYNEQFF. CDR3 in DNA: TGCAGCGTTGAAGGGCTAGCGGGGAGCTCCTACAATGAGCAGTTCTTC. The V gene is TRBV29-1, the J gene TRBJ2-1; TRBD2 aligns across 9 bases. CDR3 length equals 16 residues. After removal of 1 base from V and 0 bases from J, the junction contained 4 bases not matched to a gene. CDR1 is SQVTM, CDR2 ANQGSEA, per germline.

A few counts support this clonotype. J is TRBJ1-5 and V is TRBV27; 7 bases agree with TRBD1. V lost 7 bases, J lost 4 bases, and 7 bases stayed unmatched. Germline lookup yields CDR1 MNHEY and CDR2 SMNVEV (reference sequence). The CDR3 totals 14 residues. The CDR3 sequence is CASKLTGKNQPQHF. The CDR3 nucleotides read TGTGCCAGCAAGTTGACAGGGAAGAATCAGCCCCAGCATTTT.

This clonotype was seen just once. The chain couples TRBV5-4 to TRBJ1-4; 7 nucleotides match TRBD1. Per germline, CDR1 SGHNT and CDR2 YYREEE (reference sequence). The V gene end was trimmed by 2 bases and the J gene end by 6 bases; junction bases not matched to a gene: 1. This CDR3 has 13 amino acids. CDR3 amino acids: CASSFDRDEKLFF. For the CDR3, the DNA is TGTGCCAGCAGCTTTGACAGGGATGAAAAACTGTTTTTT.

This chain joins TRBV5-6 and TRBJ2-3; D is ambiguous. Per germline, CDR1 SGHDT and CDR2 YYEEEE. The CDR3 is 14 amino acids. Between the trimmed V and J ends, which lost 0 bases and 4 bases, there was a span of 9 bases. DNA of the CDR3: TGTGCCAGCAGCTTGGGTGGGATGGCAGATACGCAGTATTTT. The encoded protein is CASSLGGMADTQYF.

This chain links TRBV24-1 with TRBJ2-3; TRBD2 matches 8 bases. Trimming at V came to 3 bases and at J to 5 bases, leaving 12 bases not matched to a gene. The CDR3 sequence is 17 residues long. Germline CDR1 and CDR2: KGHDR and SFDVKD. CDR3 nucleotides: TGTGCCACCAGTGATATCGGGGAACGGGAGGGCCAAGATACGCAGTATTTT. As protein: CATSDIGEREGQDTQYF.

The chain combines TRBV6-1 with TRBJ1-2; the D gene is possibly TRBD1 (6 bases). Germline V gene lookup returns CDR1 MNHNS and CDR2 SASEGT. The CDR3 runs to 15 residues. V lost 7 bases, J lost 4 bases, and 19 bases lay in between. CDR3 sequence: CASNLLTQGSYGYTF. CDR3 sequence (DNA): TGTGCCAGCAATTTATTAACTCAGGGGTCCTATGGCTACACCTTC.

The gene calls are TRBV6-2 or TRBV6-3 and TRBJ1-1, with 7 positions matching TRBD1. The CDR3 spans 14 residues. V gave up 6 bases and J gave up 1 base; unmatched junction bases: 5. The V gene's germline CDR1 is MNHEY and CDR2 SVGEGT. This chain's CDR3 is CASRFDRANTEAFF. CDR3 nucleotide sequence: TGTGCCAGCAGATTCGACAGGGCGAACACTGAAGCTTTCTTT.

The chain links TRBV12-3 or TRBV12-4 to TRBJ2-3, with a tentative D call TRBD1 (5 bases). V dropped 3 bases and J dropped 5 bases, with 6 bases sitting between them. The CDR3 runs 12 residues. The CDR3 nucleotides are TGTGCCAGCAGTTTGGGGCGAGATACGCAGTATTTT. Protein: CASSLGRDTQYF.

The rearrangement joins TRBV27 to TRBJ2-1, with D perhaps matching TRBD2 (6 bases). The CDR3 spans 14 residues. Per germline, CDR1 MNHEY and CDR2 SMNVEV (reference sequence). Trimming removed 4 bases from V and 4 bases from J, with 11 bases in between. CDR3 DNA sequence: TGTGCCAGCAGTTCTAGCGCGTATTACAATGAGCAGTTCTTC. Its protein product is CASSSSAYYNEQFF.

This clonotype was observed a few times. The rearrangement joins TRBV29-1 to TRBJ2-4; D call uncertain. V lost 6 bases, J lost 0 bases, and 6 bases lay in between. There are 12 residues in the CDR3. Germline CDR1 reads SQVTM; CDR2 reads ANQGSEA. The chain's CDR3 is CSVRLAKNIQYF. In nucleotides, the CDR3 is TGCAGCGTCAGACTAGCCAAAAACATTCAGTACTTC.

J is TRBJ2-5 and V is TRBV5-6; 8 nucleotides align to TRBD1. CDR3 length equals 14 residues. CDR1 and CDR2 from the germline V gene are SGHDT and YYEEEE. V shed 4 bases and J 4 bases; nucleotides not matched to a gene: 6. The CDR3 sequence: CASSDGQGRETQYF. The CDR3 DNA reads as TGTGCCAGCAGCGACGGACAGGGACGAGAGACCCAGTACTTC.

The chain links TRBV6-6 to TRBJ2-3, with unresolved D. The CDR3 spans 11 residues. Trimming removed 0 bases at V and 5 bases at J, with 0 bases between. CDR1 is MNHNY, CDR2 SVGAGI, per germline (reference sequence). The CDR3 region is CASSYSDTQYF. The DNA of the CDR3 is TGTGCCAGCAGTTACTCAGATACGCAGTATTTT.

This clonotype has more than one count but fewer than ten. J is TRBJ1-2 and V is TRBV29-1; D is unclear. This CDR3 spans 11 amino acids. CDR1 is SQVTM, CDR2 ANQGSEA, per germline. V was shortened by 3 bases and J by 5 bases, with 7 bases between the two germline ends. The CDR3 nucleotides read TGCAGCGTTGATGTCCGGTATGGCTACACCTTC. It translates to CSVDVRYGYTF.